This T cell receptor (beta chain) stems from a study of T cell responses to AZD1222 COVID-19 vaccine (dated by TCRdb to about 2021). Turning to the overall study: AZD1222 recipients given second doses at about 4 weeks or at about 12 weeks were pooled, since spike-specific TCR depth and breadth were not found to differ between the two schedules. Trial participants were enrolled by age into 18-55, 56-69 and 70-plus year subgroups, with approximately 150, 28 and 58 TCR-sequenced participants respectively. TCR sequencing was performed for 233 trial participants, of whom around 200 were given two doses of AZD1222 and around 25 were given two doses of MenACWY control vaccine.

Taken from cysteine to phenylalanine, the CDR3 has 15 residues. Only the CDR3 portion is preserved as DNA: 45 bases, with reading frame beginning at the first base. Sequences MNHEY (CDR1) and SMNVEV (CDR2) are obtained from the germline V gene (reference sequence). Trimmed from V: 2 bases; trimmed from J: 4 bases; junction bases lacking a gene match: 7. Beyond this particular receptor, the publication reports: Epitopes outside the regions mutated in the B.1.351 and B.1.1.7 variants were reportedly recognized by nearly half of the unique spike-specific TCRs. A significant rise in spike-specific TCR breadth and depth was observed after two AZD1222 doses relative to day 0 and relative to MenACWY recipients. The whole spike protein was spanned by vaccine-associated CD4 TCRs, and dominant responses were seen in regions 160-218 and 743-854. Only 5 to 7 AZD1222 recipients were SARS-CoV-2 seropositive at baseline, limiting conclusions about previously exposed vaccinees. Because no day 14 peak-response samples were available, repertoires were characterized only after the peak T cell response. Most participants were white British and females outnumbered males, and the authors suggested that clonal diversity may have been underestimated. The 56-69-year group was small, and its depth increase did not reach significance, likely because of low power.

The time point tag for this specimen amounts to: baseline before first vaccination. Samples from vaccinated people were obtained from the UK trials COV001 and COV002, which included a single-blind randomized controlled phase 2/3 trial of AZD1222 (ChAdOx1 nCoV-19) in healthy adults. Trial participant PBMC samples were collected at day 0 and day 28 after the second dose for TCRbeta chain sequencing. The CDR3 regions of human TCRbeta chains were analyzed by immunosequencing. The original pipeline was this. TCRs in the repertoires were compared against a reference library of SARS-CoV-2-specific TCRs that had been generated with the MIRA antigen-specificity platform. Breadth was defined as the fraction of unique TCRs that were SARS-CoV-2-associated, and depth was defined as the fraction of total T cells that were SARS-CoV-2-associated. Using the MIRA data, each spike-specific TCR was assigned both to the spike region to which the TCR was reactive and to a CD4 or CD8 class. Log10-transformed breadth and depth values were compared by one-way ANOVA with Sidak's multiple comparisons tests. Imported from immuneACCESS, the table was reduced by TCRdb to in-frame sequences with V and J called. These copies leave out some clones; in studies compared against another copy, an unresolved V gene accounts for under half, and the cause of the remainder is not known. V, J and clone size are taken as reported in that table, and D and trimming were inferred from the DNA itself. The sample table records 110,000 or so clones; 70% to 90% of these occur just once. The ten largest make up approximately 8.8% of the sample.

As regards this clone: The specificity of this receptor is unknown. No much larger clone exists at a distance of one base, and base qualities are not known.

In this chain, TRBV27 is recombined with TRBJ1-2, with 7 junctional bases fitting TRBD1. This material consisted of peripheral blood, taken on day 0 of AZD1222 vaccination. The TCR was taken from an adult in good health. The sequenced DNA is TGTGCCAGCAGTTTACGATCGACAGGGATCTATGGCTACACCTTC. The translation is CASSLRSTGIYGYTF.